This T cell receptor beta chain comes out of a study of blood T cell repertoires in COVID-19. CDR1 and CDR2 from the germline V gene are KGHSH and LQKENI. The CDR3 is made up of 15 amino acids. Assay: immunoSEQ multiplex PCR; the TCRdb copy retains only in-frame clones and omits some. The table lists 250,000 to 300,000 clones, approximately 89% of them singletons, with roughly an eighth in the top ten. About this clone itself: A junction boundary mismatches the germline segment, possibly from a read error.

This sequence originates from a woman aged 60-75 years with acute or convalescent COVID-19. V is TRBV18 and J is TRBJ2-7; 10 positions agree with TRBD2. Sequencing was performed on peripheral blood. CDR3 region: CASAPGSGGANEQYF. The CDR3 DNA is TGTGCCAGCGCACCAGGAAGCGGGGGGGCCAATGAGCAGTACTTC.